These 17 T cell receptor beta chains were sequenced from one sample in a study of blood T cells in healthy people across ages. A sample-barcoded 5' primer and a J-beta primer mix were used in a second PCR of roughly 6 to 11 cycles. Each CDR3 protein is one row after TCRdb ran MiXCR on the 5' RACE reads. Among approximately 780,000 distinct CDR3 sequences listed, about a quarter were seen once. This sample also belongs to another study, concerning T cells of mothers and their children.

Sequencing was performed on blood. These receptors came from a boy younger than 18 in good health.

In this sample, this clonotype turned up a few times. The chain carries TRBV2 and TRBJ2-3; 8 nucleotides line up with TRBD2. The CDR3 extends over 15 amino acids. V lost 4 bases to trimming and J lost 5 bases; unmatched junction nucleotides: 8. Germline lookup yields CDR1 SNHLY and CDR2 FYNNEI. CDR3 loop: CASSGFAGGGDTQYF. The CDR3 nucleotides are TGTGCCAGCAGTGGCTTCGCGGGGGGCGGAGATACGCAGTATTTT.

The J gene is TRBJ2-3, the V gene TRBV28; D may be TRBD2 (5 bases). This CDR3 has 14 amino acids. Trimming stripped 5 bases from V and 6 bases from J, with 15 bases between. Germline values: CDR1 MDHEN, CDR2 SYDVKM. CDR3 amino acids: CASSPRRGFDTQYF. The CDR3 DNA reads TGTGCCAGCAGTCCCCGACGCGGGTTTGATACGCAGTATTTT.

The table lists this clonotype with a few counts. The chain uses TRBV29-1 and TRBJ2-1; D is uncertain. Germline CDR1 reads SQVTM; CDR2 reads ANQGSEA. This CDR3 has 13 amino acids. Trimming took off 0 bases at V and 5 bases at J, with 8 bases between the two ends. DNA of the CDR3: TGCAGCGTTGAAGATGACAAAGACAATGAGCAGTTCTTC. Its translation is CSVEDDKDNEQFF.

The chain has TRBV12-3 or TRBV12-4 and TRBJ2-5; maybe TRBD1 (5 bases). The better agreement between TRBJ2-1 and the DNA end casts doubt on the J call. This CDR3 contains 18 residues. Written as DNA, the CDR3 is TGTGCCAGCACCCTCAGTGGTGGGGCCGGTACTTTTAAAAATGAGCAGTTCTTC. Translating it yields CASTLSGGAGTFKNEQFF.

The chain uses TRBV27 and TRBJ2-7; TRBD1 matches 7 bases. The trim removed 5 bases at V and 5 bases at J, leaving 9 bases unmatched. Per the germline V gene, CDR1 is MNHEY and CDR2 is SMNVEV (reference sequence). The CDR3 loop spans 14 amino acids. For the CDR3, the DNA is TGTGCCAGCAGTCCGCTCCCAGGGGGTGACGAGCAGTACTTC. Translation gives CASSPLPGGDEQYF.

The CDR3 coding sequence is TGTGCCAGCAGTTACGGTTCGAGCTCCTACAATGAGCAGTTCTTC. Amino acid sequence: CASSYGSSSYNEQFF. The rearrangement uses TRBV6-5 and TRBJ2-1; D is undetermined. Germline CDR1 is MNHEY and CDR2 is SVGAGI. V lost 2 bases, J lost 0 bases, and 8 bases lay in between. There are 15 residues in the CDR3.

This clonotype was counted a few times. The CDR3 here is CASSGIQGYTF. CDR3 DNA sequence: TGTGCCAGCAGTGGCATCCAGGGCTACACCTTC. The J gene is TRBJ1-2, the V gene TRBV25-1; no definite D call. The CDR3 totals 11 residues. Germline V CDR1 and CDR2: MGHDK, SYGVNS. V lost 4 bases to trimming and J lost 8 bases, with 8 bases between them.

The rearrangement joins TRBV20-1 to TRBJ1-4, with D possibly matching TRBD1 (5 bases). The germline gives CDR1 DFQATT, CDR2 SNEGSKA (reference sequence). The CDR3 totals 13 residues. V lost 6 bases and J 7 bases, leaving 15 bases between the germline ends. The CDR3 coding sequence is TGCAGTGCAACTGGGAGGGGTACTGAAAAACTGTTTTTT. It specifies CSATGRGTEKLFF.

There are a few counts of this clonotype. The V gene is TRBV7-2, the J gene TRBJ2-5, with 7 bases lining up with TRBD2. After removal of 1 base from V and 4 bases from J, the junction contained 15 bases not matched to a gene. This CDR3 is 18 amino acids long. Germline CDR1 is SGHTA and CDR2 is FQGNSA. CDR3 amino acids: CASSLGGRWEGRRETQYF. Here the CDR3 DNA reads TGTGCCAGCAGCTTAGGGGGTCGGTGGGAGGGCAGAAGAGAGACCCAGTACTTC.

The chain combines TRBV5-1 with TRBJ2-5; D gene uncertain. The V end lost 4 bases, the J end lost 8 bases, and 18 bases lay between the germline ends. The CDR3 covers 14 residues. Per germline, CDR1 SGHRS and CDR2 YFSETQ. The CDR3 DNA reads TGCGCCAGCAGCCTTACCCATACTCTAGACACCCAGTACTTC. This translates into CASSLTHTLDTQYF.

V and J are TRBV28 and TRBJ1-2; TRBD1 is a possible D gene (6 bases). The CDR3 sequence is 15 residues long. Germline assignment: CDR1 MDHEN and CDR2 SYDVKM. Trimming removed 3 bases from V and 2 bases from J, with 13 bases in between. In nucleotides, the CDR3 is TGTGCCAGCAGTTTCGGGTTCGGACAGAACTATGGCTACACCTTC. Amino acids: CASSFGFGQNYGYTF.

The gene calls are TRBV5-4 and TRBJ2-5, with TRBD2 matching 11 bases. V dropped 0 bases and J dropped 4; count of bases not matched to a gene: 2. The length of the CDR3 is 15 residues. Germline CDR1 reads SGHNT; CDR2 reads YYREEE (reference sequence). The CDR3 region is CASSLELAGGETQYF. DNA for the CDR3: TGTGCCAGCAGCTTGGAGCTAGCGGGGGGAGAGACCCAGTACTTC.

The chain carries TRBV7-6 and TRBJ2-1, with TRBD2 matching 16 bases. CDR3 length: 18 amino acids. Losses at the gene ends were 5 bases for V and 2 bases for J; bases not matched to a gene: 6. The V gene's germline CDR1 is SGHVS and CDR2 FNYEAQ. DNA for the CDR3: TGTGCCAGCAGCGTGGGGACTAGCGGGGGGGCCGCCTACAATGAGCAGTTCTTC. Amino acids: CASSVGTSGGAAYNEQFF.

V is TRBV28 and J is TRBJ1-1; D gene unclear. The germline V gene encodes CDR1 MDHEN and CDR2 SYDVKM. V lost 10 bases and J lost 3, with 9 bases in between. The CDR3 runs to 11 residues. The CDR3 region is CATNRDTEAFF. In DNA form, the CDR3 reads TGTGCCACAAACAGAGACACTGAAGCTTTCTTT.

The genes are TRBV7-6 and TRBJ2-5, with 7 bases matching TRBD2. J lost 7 bases, V lost 1 base, and 3 bases had no gene match. The germline V gene has CDR1 SGHVS and CDR2 FNYEAQ. The length of the CDR3 is 13 residues. CDR3 sequence: CASSLGGEGTQYF. The CDR3 nucleotides read TGTGCCAGCAGCTTAGGAGGGGAGGGGACCCAGTACTTC.

This chain uses TRBV12-3 or TRBV12-4 with TRBJ2-1; 8 bases map to TRBD2. This CDR3 spans 16 amino acids. J gave up 8 bases and V 6 bases, and 15 bases lay outside the gene matches. The CDR3 sequence: CASSLNPGGAGDEQFF. The CDR3 DNA follows: TGTGCCAGCAGCCTGAATCCGGGGGGGGCCGGGGATGAGCAGTTCTTC.

This clonotype was recorded a few times. V gene TRBV6-1 combines with J gene TRBJ2-2; TRBD1 agrees at 12 bases. Trimming cost V 6 bases and J 6 bases; bases outside gene matches: 2. CDR1 and CDR2 (germline): MNHNS, SASEGT. The length of the CDR3 is 14 residues. The CDR3 loop reads CASSGTGGAGELFF. As DNA, the CDR3 is TGTGCCAGCAGCGGGACAGGGGGCGCCGGGGAGCTGTTTTTT.